The 15 T cell receptor beta chains reported below all come from one sample, sequenced in a study of shared clonotypes between healthy human individuals. This table comes from immunoSEQ multiplex PCR, and its TCRdb copy is limited to in-frame clones, with some not included. The sample contains over 850,000 clones, approximately 80% of which appear only once. Specimen: memory CD4+ T cells from PBMCs. Subset described: CD45RA-negative fraction. The origin of the receptors is a young man in good health. Some clones in this sample may be carry-over from other donors' samples.

V and J are TRBV7-3 and TRBJ2-6; 7 bases are a match to TRBD1. Germline loops: CDR1 SGHTA, CDR2 FQGTGA. The CDR3 has 15 amino acids. V lost 5 bases to trimming and J lost 2 bases; unmatched junction nucleotides: 3. The CDR3 is CASSVQGAGANVLTF. The CDR3 DNA follows: TGTGCCAGCAGCGTGCAGGGGGCTGGGGCCAACGTCCTGACTTTC. Full variable domain (missing parts from reference TRBV7-3 and TRBJ2-6): GAGVSQTPSNKVTEKGKYVELRCDPISGHTALYWYRQSLGQGPEFLIYFQGTGAADDSGLPNDRFFAVRPEGSVSTLKIQRTERGDSAVYLCASSVQGAGANVLTFGAGSRLTVL.

Worth noting for this clone: This CDR3 is also generated by other DNA sequences in the sample. The V call is TRBV18, the J call TRBJ2-7, with 7 bases identical to TRBD2. V gave up 0 bases and J gave up 2 bases; unmatched junction bases: 4. The CDR3 has 15 amino acids. From germline, CDR1 is KGHSH and CDR2 LQKENI. The DNA of the CDR3 is TGTGCCAGCTCACCACCGGGACGGGGGGCCTACGAGCAGTACTTC. Translation gives CASSPPGRGAYEQYF.

The chain employs TRBV13 and TRBJ2-5; 8 nucleotides agree with TRBD1. Germline V gene lookup returns CDR1 PRHDT and CDR2 FYEKMQ (reference sequence). The junction had 3 bases not matched to a gene; V was cut back by 0 bases and J by 3 bases. The CDR3 totals 15 residues. The CDR3, as DNA: TGTGCCAGCAGCTTAGGGACAGGGGATAAAGAGACCCAGTACTTC. Encoded protein: CASSLGTGDKETQYF. The whole variable domain, filled in from reference TRBV13 and TRBJ2-5, reads AAGVIQSPRHLIKEKRETATLKCYPIPRHDTVYWYQQGPGQDPQFLISFYEKMQSDKGSIPDRFSAQQFSDYHSELNMSSLELGDSALYFCASSLGTGDKETQYFGPGTRLLVL.

This chain uses TRBV9 with TRBJ2-2; possibly TRBD1 for D (6 bases). The CDR3 contains 16 residues. The V gene lost 0 bases and the J gene lost 4 bases, with 13 bases spanning the gap. Germline CDR1 is SGDLS and CDR2 is YYNGEE. The CDR3 here is CASSVAWTAPTGELFF. Written as DNA, the CDR3 is TGTGCCAGCAGCGTAGCGTGGACAGCCCCCACCGGGGAGCTGTTTTTT.

The rearrangement links TRBV28 to TRBJ2-7, with 8 bases aligning to TRBD2. The V segment lost 6 bases and the J segment 1 base; nucleotides outside the gene matches: 8. The CDR3 is 15 amino acids. In germline, CDR1 is MDHEN, CDR2 SYDVKM. Here the CDR3 DNA reads TGTGCCAGCAGCCCGGGGGGGGCGACATCCTACGAGCAGTACTTC. Translated, it gives CASSPGGATSYEQYF. Full variable domain (remainder filled in from reference TRBV28 and TRBJ2-7): DVKVTQSSRYLVKRTGEKVFLECVQDMDHENMFWYRQDPGLGLRLIYFSYDVKMKEKGDIPEGYSVSREKKERFSLILESASTNQTSMYLCASSPGGATSYEQYFGPGTRLTVT.

CDR3 sequence (DNA): TGTGCCAGCAGGATACAGGGGGCTAATGGAAACACCATATATTTT. Protein sequence: CASRIQGANGNTIYF. V and J are TRBV6-1 and TRBJ1-3; 9 nucleotides align to TRBD1. The CDR3 extends over 15 amino acids. Germline trimming cut 6 bases from V and 3 bases from J; bases unmatched to any gene: 6. Germline-derived CDR1 and CDR2 are MNHNS and SASEGT.

V usage is TRBV9 and J usage is TRBJ2-1; D remains unclear. The germline V gene has CDR1 SGDLS and CDR2 YYNGEE. Trimming left V 4 bases short and J 6 bases short, with 5 bases between. The CDR3 has 11 residues. CDR3 DNA sequence: TGTGCCAGCAGCAAGTCCAATGAGCAGTTCTTC. It encodes CASSKSNEQFF.

This clone was counted many times. The genes are TRBV7-6 and TRBJ1-1; D possibly corresponds to TRBD1 (5 bases). CDR1 and CDR2 from the germline V gene are SGHVS and FNYEAQ. V shed 4 bases and J shed 0 bases, with 9 bases lying between them. CDR3 length: 14 residues. CDR3 nucleotides: TGTGCCAGCAGCTCCCAGGGTCTGAACACTGAAGCTTTCTTT. Its protein product is CASSSQGLNTEAFF.

This chain uses TRBV6-1 with TRBJ2-2; tentative D call: TRBD1 (5 bases). Germline V CDR1 and CDR2: MNHNS, SASEGT. This CDR3 is built from 17 residues. The germline V and J ends were trimmed by 1 base and 3 bases, with 15 bases remaining between them. The CDR3 bases are TGTGCCAGCAGTGAAGTAGGTGGGGCCTGGGACACCGGGGAGCTGTTTTTT. This encodes CASSEVGGAWDTGELFF.

On this clone itself: This may stem from a read error, because a much larger clone lies one nucleotide away. The same CDR3 can be traced to other DNA sequences in this sample. This chain connects TRBV5-1 to TRBJ2-7; 8 bases fit TRBD1. This CDR3 has 14 residues. Trimming removed 4 bases from V and 5 bases from J; junction bases left unmatched: 8. Germline V CDR1 and CDR2: SGHRS, YFSETQ. CDR3 nucleotide sequence: TGCGCCAGCAGCCTGTGGGGGACAGGAAACGAGCAGTACTTC. Encoded protein: CASSLWGTGNEQYF.

This rearrangement joins TRBV4-3 to TRBJ2-7; D may correspond to TRBD1 or TRBD2 (5 bases each). The CDR3 covers 14 residues. Germline CDR1 LGHNA, CDR2 YSLEER. Trimming took off 0 bases at V and 4 bases at J, with 10 bases between the two ends. The CDR3 loop reads CASSQDTGPYEQYF. The CDR3 nucleotides are TGCGCCAGCAGCCAAGATACGGGGCCATACGAGCAGTACTTC.

V is TRBV7-2 and J is TRBJ1-5; unclear D gene. The germline CDR1 and CDR2 sequences are SGHTA and FQGNSA. The CDR3 totals 14 residues. The V and J ends lost 5 bases and 1 base respectively, with 9 bases between them. CDR3 bases: TGTGCCAGCAGCCCATACAAGAGCAATCAGCCCCAGCATTTT. It yields the protein CASSPYKSNQPQHF.

As to this clone: The sample holds other DNA sequences that translate to the same CDR3. V gene TRBV18 combines with J gene TRBJ2-5, with TRBD2 matching 12 bases. Gene TRBJ2-7 matches the end of the DNA better, so the J call may be wrong. From germline, CDR1 is KGHSH and CDR2 LQKENI. The CDR3 is made up of 15 amino acids. Here the CDR3 reads CASSPLTSGSSEQYF. CDR3 in DNA: TGTGCCAGCTCACCTCTGACTAGCGGGAGTTCCGAGCAGTACTTC.

This clone was observed a few times. This rearrangement joins TRBV6-1 to TRBJ2-4, with D unresolved. V lost 4 bases and J 9 bases, leaving 4 bases between the germline ends. There are 10 residues in the CDR3. CDR1 and CDR2 from the germline V gene are MNHNS and SASEGT. CDR3 residues: CASSGSIQYF. DNA for the CDR3: TGTGCCAGCAGTGGAAGCATTCAGTACTTC.

The table lists this clone with a count of one. The chain employs TRBV6-1 and TRBJ2-1; 8 bases are a match to TRBD2. CDR3 size: 15 residues. Germline V lookup: CDR1 MNHNS, CDR2 SASEGT. The V gene end was trimmed by 8 bases and the J gene end by 0 bases; junction bases not matched to a gene: 6. CDR3 sequence: CASLSGSSSYNEQFF. Here the CDR3 DNA reads TGTGCCAGCCTCAGCGGGAGTAGCTCCTACAATGAGCAGTTCTTC.